Each of the 22 T cell receptor beta chains below was sequenced from the same sample in a study of technical replicates of blood from four donors. Sequencing was performed with immunoSEQ multiplex PCR; in TCRdb, only in-frame clones are kept and a portion is missing. The sample lists almost 70,000 clones; about 91% were seen once. The material sequenced was T cells isolated from PBMCs. Every receptor here comes from a human donor in good health.

This chain links TRBV5-1 with TRBJ2-2; a weak D match, TRBD2 (5 bases). The ends were cut back, 4 bases at V and 9 bases at J, with 10 bases in the middle. The CDR3 length is 12 residues. The germline V gene has CDR1 SGHRS and CDR2 YFSETQ. The CDR3 coding sequence is TGCGCCAGCAGCGTCTCGGACTGGGAGCTGTTTTTT. Protein sequence: CASSVSDWELFF.

The rearrangement links TRBV6-6 to TRBJ2-1, with D possibly TRBD2 on 6 matching bases. Trimming pared 5 bases from V and 15 bases from J, leaving 17 bases between. There are 12 residues in the CDR3. Germline CDR1 reads MNHNY; CDR2 reads SVGAGI (reference sequence). CDR3 nucleotide sequence: TGTGCCAGCAGTGGGGACTGGTACGGGAGGTTCTTC. This gives the protein CASSGDWYGRFF.

The gene calls are TRBV9 and TRBJ1-1; D may be TRBD1 (5 bases). CDR3 length: 16 residues. CDR1 and CDR2 (germline): SGDLS, YYNGEE. V was shortened by 0 bases and J by 3 bases, with 15 bases between the two germline ends. The CDR3 sequence is CASSVAGLSGDTEAFF. The CDR3 DNA is TGTGCCAGCAGCGTAGCTGGGTTATCGGGGGACACTGAAGCTTTCTTT. Using reference TRBV9 and TRBJ1-1 for the parts outside the CDR3, the full variable domain is DSGVTQTPKHLITATGQRVTLRCSPRSGDLSVYWYQQSLDQGLQFLIQYYNGEERAKGNILERFSAQQFPDLHSELNLSSLELGDSALYFCASSVAGLSGDTEAFFGQGTRLTVV.

The chain combines TRBV10-3 with TRBJ2-7; tentatively, D is TRBD1 (6 bases). Germline V gene data show CDR1 as ENHRY and CDR2 as SYGVKD. V was shortened by 3 bases and J by 6 bases, with 21 bases between the two germline ends. The CDR3 loop spans 16 amino acids. Here the CDR3 reads CAISDLTTGKNSEQYF. DNA of the CDR3: TGTGCCATCAGTGATTTGACCACAGGGAAGAATTCCGAGCAGTACTTC.

The count of this clone is one. This chain joins TRBV6-5 and TRBJ1-2; D remains unclear. V was clipped by 1 base and J by 6 bases, with 6 bases between them. The CDR3 runs to 12 residues. The germline V gene has CDR1 MNHEY and CDR2 SVGAGI. CDR3 sequence reads: CASSYLGDGYTF. As DNA, the CDR3 is TGTGCCAGCAGTTACTTGGGAGATGGCTACACCTTC.

The V gene is TRBV6-1, the J gene TRBJ1-5, with 7 bases lining up with TRBD1. CDR3 length: 17 residues. Trimming took 3 bases from V and 0 from J; bases not matched to a gene: 8. CDR1 is MNHNS and CDR2 is SASEGT in the germline V gene. CDR3 bases: TGTGCCAGCAGTGAGAAGGACAGGCACTATAGCAATCAGCCCCAGCATTTT. Its protein is CASSEKDRHYSNQPQHF.

The chain is built from TRBV30 and TRBJ2-3; 7 bases are shared with TRBD2. With V trimmed by 3 bases and J by 0 bases, 18 bases remained unmatched. CDR3 size: 19 residues. The germline CDR1 and CDR2 sequences are GTSNPN and SVGIG (reference sequence). CDR3 nucleotide sequence: TGTGCCTGGAGGGGACTAATTCCCTCCTCAAATGCTAGCACAGATACGCAGTATTTT. This encodes CAWRGLIPSSNASTDTQYF.

The rearrangement joins TRBV5-1 to TRBJ2-3, with TRBD2 matching 9 bases. The CDR3 is made up of 14 amino acids. The germline V gene encodes CDR1 SGHRS and CDR2 YFSETQ. Unmatched junction bases numbered 0, after V lost 0 bases and J lost 4 bases. The DNA of the CDR3 is TGCGCCAGCAGCTTGGTAGCGGGAGCAGATACGCAGTATTTT. This sequence encodes CASSLVAGADTQYF. Combining the CDR3 with reference TRBV5-1 and TRBJ2-3 gives the whole variable domain KAGVTQTPRYLIKTRGQQVTLSCSPISGHRSVSWYQQTPGQGLQFLFEYFSETQRNKGNFPGRFSGRQFSNSRSEMNVSTLELGDSALYLCASSLVAGADTQYFGPGTRLTVL.

The chain links TRBV11-2 to TRBJ1-5, with TRBD1 as a possible D gene (5 bases). The germline V gene encodes CDR1 SGHAT and CDR2 FQNNGV. The ends were cut back, 0 bases at V and 10 bases at J, with 10 bases in the middle. CDR3 length equals 13 residues. CDR3 sequence reads: CASSLDREGPQHF. Here the CDR3 DNA reads TGTGCCAGCAGCTTAGACAGGGAAGGACCCCAGCATTTT.

The rearrangement joins TRBV27 to TRBJ2-7; the match to TRBD2 covers 9 bases. CDR1 MNHEY and CDR2 SMNVEV come from the germline V gene (reference sequence). After removal of 9 bases from V and 5 bases from J, the junction contained 8 bases not matched to a gene. The CDR3 length is 13 residues. The CDR3 sequence: CASSGTSYNEQYF. CDR3 nucleotide sequence: TGTGCCAGTTCCGGGACTAGCTACAACGAGCAGTACTTC.

This clone was detected a few times. The V and J genes are TRBV25-1 and TRBJ1-2; TRBD1 aligns across 7 bases. V shed 8 bases and J 3 bases; nucleotides not matched to a gene: 15. CDR1 and CDR2 (germline): MGHDK, SYGVNS. The length of the CDR3 is 16 residues. This CDR3 reads CASGSGTDDPYYGYTF. Written as DNA, the CDR3 is TGTGCCAGCGGAAGTGGGACAGACGATCCGTACTATGGCTACACCTTC.

The chain combines TRBV7-8 with TRBJ2-1, with 14 bases that match TRBD2. The CDR3 covers 18 residues. The ends lost 4 bases at V and 8 bases at J; junction bases unmatched: 13. The V gene's germline CDR1 is SGHVS and CDR2 FQNEAQ. This CDR3 is CASSSKITGTSGRHEQFF. In DNA form, the CDR3 reads TGTGCCAGCAGCTCTAAAATAACCGGGACTAGCGGGAGACATGAGCAGTTCTTC. Drawing the rest from reference TRBV7-8 and TRBJ2-1, the complete variable domain is GAGVSQSPRYKVAKRGQDVALRCDPISGHVSLFWYQQALGQGPEFLTYFQNEAQLDKSGLPSDRFFAERPEGSVSTLKIQRTQQEDSAVYLCASSSKITGTSGRHEQFFGPGTRLTVL.

The V gene is TRBV19, the J gene TRBJ1-4; tentatively, D is TRBD1 (6 bases). V was shortened by 5 bases and J by 8 bases, with 18 bases between the two germline ends. CDR1 LNHDA and CDR2 SQIVND come from the germline V gene (reference sequence). There are 15 residues in the CDR3. The CDR3 bases are TGTGCCAGTAGTGTTGCCGGGACATGGGCCGAAAAACTGTTTTTT. This translates into CASSVAGTWAEKLFF. Combining the CDR3 with reference TRBV19 and TRBJ1-4 gives the whole variable domain DGGITQSPKYLFRKEGQNVTLSCEQNLNHDAMYWYRQDPGQGLRLIYYSQIVNDFQKGDIAEGYSVSREKKESFPLTVTSAQKNPTAFYLCASSVAGTWAEKLFFGSGTQLSVL.

V gene TRBV11-3 combines with J gene TRBJ2-7; no definite D call. CDR3 length: 15 residues. The germline V gene encodes CDR1 SGHNT and CDR2 YENEEA. The V and J ends lost 1 base and 2 bases respectively, with 12 bases between them. CDR3: CASSLGISPPYEQYF. For the CDR3, the DNA is TGTGCCAGCAGCTTAGGGATTAGCCCTCCCTACGAGCAGTACTTC.

CDR3 region: CASSKAPRIPGYSNQPQHF. CDR3 bases: TGTGCCAGCAGCAAAGCGCCTCGGATTCCGGGGTATAGCAATCAGCCCCAGCATTTT. The chain is built from TRBV21-1 and TRBJ1-5. TRBV21-1 is a documented pseudogene. CDR3 length: 19 residues.

The chain uses TRBV6-5 and TRBJ2-2; TRBD2 agrees at 8 bases. The ends lost 4 bases at V and 5 bases at J; junction bases unmatched: 3. The V gene's germline CDR1 is MNHEY and CDR2 SVGAGI. This CDR3 spans 14 amino acids. CDR3 residues: CASSSGGRTGELFF. The CDR3 DNA is TGTGCCAGCAGTTCTGGCGGGAGGACCGGGGAGCTGTTTTTT.

The chain uses TRBV9 and TRBJ1-2, with TRBD1 as a possible D gene (6 bases). Trimming took off 4 bases at V and 7 bases at J, with 11 bases between the two ends. This CDR3 has 12 amino acids. Germline loops: CDR1 SGDLS, CDR2 YYNGEE. The CDR3 nucleotides read TGTGCCAGCAGCTCAGGGGTGGCTGGCTACACCTTC. It translates to CASSSGVAGYTF. The full variable domain, in which reference TRBV9 and TRBJ1-2 provide the parts outside the CDR3, is DSGVTQTPKHLITATGQRVTLRCSPRSGDLSVYWYQQSLDQGLQFLIQYYNGEERAKGNILERFSAQQFPDLHSELNLSSLELGDSALYFCASSSGVAGYTFGSGTRLTVV.

This chain uses TRBV5-1 with TRBJ2-7; tentative D call: TRBD2 (5 bases). The germline V gene encodes CDR1 SGHRS and CDR2 YFSETQ. The germline V and J ends were trimmed by 0 bases and 0 bases, with 13 bases remaining between them. The CDR3 spans 16 residues. The CDR3 sequence is CASSLGTAYISYEQYF. The CDR3 bases are TGCGCCAGCAGCTTGGGGACTGCTTATATCTCCTACGAGCAGTACTTC. Complete variable domain (other parts from reference TRBV5-1 and TRBJ2-7): KAGVTQTPRYLIKTRGQQVTLSCSPISGHRSVSWYQQTPGQGLQFLFEYFSETQRNKGNFPGRFSGRQFSNSRSEMNVSTLELGDSALYLCASSLGTAYISYEQYFGPGTRLTVT.

The V and J genes are TRBV7-9 and TRBJ2-7; no definite D call. With 1 base removed from V and 3 bases from J, the gap between germline ends came to 10 bases. The germline CDR1 and CDR2 sequences are SEHNR and FQNEAQ (reference sequence). CDR3 length: 14 amino acids. The CDR3 loop is CASSLEQKYYEQYF. The CDR3 DNA is TGTGCCAGCAGCTTAGAACAGAAATACTACGAGCAGTACTTC.

V gene TRBV19 combines with J gene TRBJ2-1; D remains ambiguous. V was clipped by 3 bases and J by 6 bases, with 6 bases between them. Looked up from germline, CDR1 is LNHDA and CDR2 is SQIVND (reference sequence). The CDR3 has 12 residues. The CDR3 DNA reads as TGTGCCAGTAGTATCCCCGGCAATGAGCAGTTCTTC. It specifies CASSIPGNEQFF.

V usage is TRBV11-2 and J usage is TRBJ2-7, with TRBD1 identical over 7 bases. Germline V CDR1 and CDR2: SGHAT, FQNNGV. The CDR3 extends over 17 amino acids. The V and J ends lost 6 bases and 0 bases, in that order; junction bases with no gene match: 14. The CDR3 coding sequence is TGTGCCAGCAGGGAGCTACTCGGGACAGCCGACTCCTACGAGCAGTACTTC. It specifies CASRELLGTADSYEQYF.

This chain joins TRBV19 and TRBJ1-2; a weak D match, TRBD1 (5 bases). This CDR3 contains 12 residues. Trimming removed 6 bases at V and 4 bases at J, with 9 bases between. Looked up from germline, CDR1 is LNHDA and CDR2 is SQIVND (reference sequence). This CDR3 reads CASSDSLYGYTF. CDR3 sequence (DNA): TGTGCCAGTAGCGACAGTCTCTATGGCTACACCTTC. The full variable domain, in which reference TRBV19 and TRBJ1-2 provide the parts outside the CDR3, is DGGITQSPKYLFRKEGQNVTLSCEQNLNHDAMYWYRQDPGQGLRLIYYSQIVNDFQKGDIAEGYSVSREKKESFPLTVTSAQKNPTAFYLCASSDSLYGYTFGSGTRLTVV.